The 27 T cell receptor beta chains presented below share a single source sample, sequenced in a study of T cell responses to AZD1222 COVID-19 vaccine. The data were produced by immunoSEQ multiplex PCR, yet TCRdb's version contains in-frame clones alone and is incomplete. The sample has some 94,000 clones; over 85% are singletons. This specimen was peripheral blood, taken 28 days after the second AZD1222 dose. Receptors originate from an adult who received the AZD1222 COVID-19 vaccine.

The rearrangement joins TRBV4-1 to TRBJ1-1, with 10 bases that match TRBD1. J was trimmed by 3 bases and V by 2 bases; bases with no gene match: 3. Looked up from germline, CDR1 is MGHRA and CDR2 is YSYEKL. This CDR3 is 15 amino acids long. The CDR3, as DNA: TGCGCCAGCAGCCAACTAGGGACAGGGGACACTGAAGCTTTCTTT. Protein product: CASSQLGTGDTEAFF.

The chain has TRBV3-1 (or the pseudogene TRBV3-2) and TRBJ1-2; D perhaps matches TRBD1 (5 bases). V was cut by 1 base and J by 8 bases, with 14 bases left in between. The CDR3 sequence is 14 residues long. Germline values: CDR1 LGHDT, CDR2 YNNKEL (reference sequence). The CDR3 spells CASSQGGGQGGYTF. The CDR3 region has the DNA TGTGCCAGCAGCCAAGGAGGAGGTCAGGGAGGCTACACCTTC.

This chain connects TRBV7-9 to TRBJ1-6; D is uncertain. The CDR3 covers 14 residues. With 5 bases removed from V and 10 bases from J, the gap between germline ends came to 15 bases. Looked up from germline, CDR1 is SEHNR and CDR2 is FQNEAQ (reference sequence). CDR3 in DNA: TGTGCCAGCAGCCTTAGTCCCCGGGCCTCACCCCTCCACTTT. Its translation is CASSLSPRASPLHF.

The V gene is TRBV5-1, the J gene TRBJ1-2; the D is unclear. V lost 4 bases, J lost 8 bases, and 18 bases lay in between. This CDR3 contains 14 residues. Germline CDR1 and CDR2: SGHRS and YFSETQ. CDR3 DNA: TGCGCCAGCAGCCCGGGGTCGGGAAGCCCGGGCTACACCTTC. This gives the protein CASSPGSGSPGYTF.

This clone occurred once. This chain's CDR3 is CASSYSMESNTEAFF. DNA for the CDR3: TGTGCCAGCAGTTACTCGATGGAAAGTAACACTGAAGCTTTCTTT. The rearrangement uses TRBV6-5 and TRBJ1-1; D ambiguous. The ends were cut back, 0 bases at V and 2 bases at J, with 10 bases in the middle. The germline gives CDR1 MNHEY, CDR2 SVGAGI. The CDR3 spans 15 residues.

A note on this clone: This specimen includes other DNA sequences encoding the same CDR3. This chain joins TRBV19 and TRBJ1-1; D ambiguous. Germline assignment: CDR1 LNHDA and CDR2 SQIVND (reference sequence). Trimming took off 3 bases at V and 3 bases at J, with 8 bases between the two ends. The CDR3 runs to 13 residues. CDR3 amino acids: CASSISGYTEAFF. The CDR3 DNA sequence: TGTGCCAGTAGTATTTCTGGGTACACTGAAGCTTTCTTT.

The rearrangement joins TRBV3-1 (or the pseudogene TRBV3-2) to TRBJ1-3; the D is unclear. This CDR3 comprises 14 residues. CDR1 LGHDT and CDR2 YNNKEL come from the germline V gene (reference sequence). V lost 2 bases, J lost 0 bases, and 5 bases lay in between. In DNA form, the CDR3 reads TGTGCCAGCAGCCAAAAGAGCTCTGGAAACACCATATATTTT. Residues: CASSQKSSGNTIYF.

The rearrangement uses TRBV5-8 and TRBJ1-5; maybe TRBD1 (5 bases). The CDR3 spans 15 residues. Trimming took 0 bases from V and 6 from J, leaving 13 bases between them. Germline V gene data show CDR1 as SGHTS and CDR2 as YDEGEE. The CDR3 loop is CASSLGGRSTQPQHF. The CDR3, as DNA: TGTGCCAGCAGCTTGGGGGGCAGGTCGACTCAGCCCCAGCATTTT.

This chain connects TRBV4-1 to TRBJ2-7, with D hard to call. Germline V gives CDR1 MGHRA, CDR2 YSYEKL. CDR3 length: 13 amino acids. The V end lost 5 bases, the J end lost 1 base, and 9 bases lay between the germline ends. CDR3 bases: TGCGCCAGCAGCTACGGGCCATCCTACGAGCAGTACGTC. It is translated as CASSYGPSYEQYV.

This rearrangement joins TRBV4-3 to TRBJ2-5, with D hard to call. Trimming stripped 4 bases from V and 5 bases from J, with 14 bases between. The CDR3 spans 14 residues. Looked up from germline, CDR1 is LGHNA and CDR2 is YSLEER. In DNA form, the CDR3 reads TGCGCCAGCAGCCCCGGACCTTCCCAGGAGACCCAGTACTTC. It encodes CASSPGPSQETQYF.

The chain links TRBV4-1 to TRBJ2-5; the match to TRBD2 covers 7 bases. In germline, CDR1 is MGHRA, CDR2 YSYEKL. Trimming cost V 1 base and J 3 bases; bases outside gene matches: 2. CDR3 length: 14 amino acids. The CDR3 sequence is CASSQVAGEETQYF. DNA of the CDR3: TGCGCCAGCAGCCAAGTGGCGGGGGAAGAGACCCAGTACTTC.

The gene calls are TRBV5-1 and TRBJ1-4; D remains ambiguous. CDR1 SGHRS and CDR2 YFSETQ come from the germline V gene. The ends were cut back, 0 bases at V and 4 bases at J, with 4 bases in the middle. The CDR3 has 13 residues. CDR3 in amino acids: CASSLESNEKLFF. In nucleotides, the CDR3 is TGCGCCAGCAGCTTGGAGAGTAATGAAAAACTGTTTTTT.

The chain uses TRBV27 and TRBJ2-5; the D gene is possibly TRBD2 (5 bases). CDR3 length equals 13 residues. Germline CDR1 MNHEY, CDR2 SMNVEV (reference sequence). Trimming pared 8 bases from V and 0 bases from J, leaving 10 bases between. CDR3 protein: CASGRANQETQYF. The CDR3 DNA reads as TGTGCCAGCGGGCGGGCCAACCAAGAGACCCAGTACTTC.

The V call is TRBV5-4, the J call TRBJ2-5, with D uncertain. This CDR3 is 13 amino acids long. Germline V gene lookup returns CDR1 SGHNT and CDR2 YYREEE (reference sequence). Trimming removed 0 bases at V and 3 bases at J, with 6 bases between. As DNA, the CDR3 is TGTGCCAGCAGCTTGGACGGAGAAGAGACCCAGTACTTC. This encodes CASSLDGEETQYF. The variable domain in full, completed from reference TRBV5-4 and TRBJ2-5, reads ETGVTQSPTHLIKTRGQQVTLRCSSQSGHNTVSWYQQALGQGPQFIFQYYREEENGRGNFPPRFSGLQFPNYSSELNVNALELDDSALYLCASSLDGEETQYFGPGTRLLVL.

CDR3 DNA sequence: TGTGCCAGCAGTTACTCGATAACGGTCTTAGAGACCCAGTACTTC. It encodes CASSYSITVLETQYF. The chain links TRBV6-5 to TRBJ2-5; D call uncertain. The germline V gene encodes CDR1 MNHEY and CDR2 SVGAGI. This CDR3 comprises 15 residues. V was cut by 0 bases and J by 4 bases, with 12 bases left in between.

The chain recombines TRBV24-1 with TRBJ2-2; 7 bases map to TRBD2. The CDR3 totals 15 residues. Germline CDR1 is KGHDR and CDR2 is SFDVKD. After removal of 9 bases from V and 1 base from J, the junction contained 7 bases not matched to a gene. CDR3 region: CATRSPGGNTGELFF. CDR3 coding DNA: TGTGCCACCCGATCCCCGGGGGGGAACACCGGGGAGCTGTTTTTT.

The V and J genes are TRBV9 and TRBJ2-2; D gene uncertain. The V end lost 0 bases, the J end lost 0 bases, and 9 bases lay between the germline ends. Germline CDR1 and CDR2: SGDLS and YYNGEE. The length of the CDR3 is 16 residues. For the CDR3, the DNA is TGTGCCAGCAGCGTAGGGACCTTAGCGAACACCGGGGAGCTGTTTTTT. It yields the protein CASSVGTLANTGELFF.

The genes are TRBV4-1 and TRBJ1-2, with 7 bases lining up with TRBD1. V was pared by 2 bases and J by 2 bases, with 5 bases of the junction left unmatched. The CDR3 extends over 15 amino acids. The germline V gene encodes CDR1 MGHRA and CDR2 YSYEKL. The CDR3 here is CASSQPRQGNYGYTF. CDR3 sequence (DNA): TGCGCCAGCAGCCAACCGAGACAGGGAAACTATGGCTACACCTTC.

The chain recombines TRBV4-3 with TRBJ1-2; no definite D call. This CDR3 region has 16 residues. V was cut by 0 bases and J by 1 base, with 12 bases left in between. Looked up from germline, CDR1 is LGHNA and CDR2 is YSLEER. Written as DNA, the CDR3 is TGCGCCAGCAGCCAAGACCTTCAAAGTCGTAACTATGGCTACACCTTC. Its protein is CASSQDLQSRNYGYTF.

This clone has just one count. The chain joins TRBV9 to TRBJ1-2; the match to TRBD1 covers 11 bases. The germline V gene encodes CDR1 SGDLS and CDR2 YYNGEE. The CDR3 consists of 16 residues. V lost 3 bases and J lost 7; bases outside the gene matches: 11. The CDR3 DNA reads TGTGCCAGCAGCGAGTCCCGGGACAGGGGGACGATTGGCTACACCTTC. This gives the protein CASSESRDRGTIGYTF.

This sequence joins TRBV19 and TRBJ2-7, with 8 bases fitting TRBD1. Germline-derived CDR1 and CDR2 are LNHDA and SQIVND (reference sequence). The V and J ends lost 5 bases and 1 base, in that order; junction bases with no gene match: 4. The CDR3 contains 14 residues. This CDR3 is CASSPRTGSYEQYV. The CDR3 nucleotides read TGTGCCAGTAGTCCGAGGACAGGGTCCTACGAGCAGTACGTC.

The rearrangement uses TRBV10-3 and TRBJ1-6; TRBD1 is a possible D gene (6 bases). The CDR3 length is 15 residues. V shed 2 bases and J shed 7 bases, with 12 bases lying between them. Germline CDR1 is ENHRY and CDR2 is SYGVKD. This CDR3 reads CAISERTDRNSPLHF. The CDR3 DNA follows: TGTGCCATCAGTGAGAGGACAGATAGAAATTCACCCCTCCACTTT.

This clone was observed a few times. CDR3 region: CASSTQGGTNEKLFF. The CDR3 DNA reads TGTGCCAGCAGCACCCAGGGGGGTACTAATGAAAAACTGTTTTTT. V gene TRBV7-9 combines with J gene TRBJ1-4; 7 nucleotides agree with TRBD1. Trimming removed 5 bases from V and 2 bases from J; junction bases left unmatched: 5. The CDR3 has 15 amino acids. The V gene's germline CDR1 is SEHNR and CDR2 FQNEAQ (reference sequence).

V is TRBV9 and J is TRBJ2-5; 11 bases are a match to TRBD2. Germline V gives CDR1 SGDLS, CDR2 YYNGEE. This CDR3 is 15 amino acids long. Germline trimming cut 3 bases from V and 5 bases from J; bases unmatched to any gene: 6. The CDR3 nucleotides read TGTGCCAGCAGCGCCATAGCGGGGGGGAGGGAGACCCAGTACTTC. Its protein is CASSAIAGGRETQYF.

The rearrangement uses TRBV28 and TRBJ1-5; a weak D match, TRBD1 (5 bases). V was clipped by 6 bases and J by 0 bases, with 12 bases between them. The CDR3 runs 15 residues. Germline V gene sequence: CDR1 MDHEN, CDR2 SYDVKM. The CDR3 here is CASRGTGVSNQPQHF. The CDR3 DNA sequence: TGTGCCAGCAGAGGGACCGGGGTTAGCAATCAGCCCCAGCATTTT. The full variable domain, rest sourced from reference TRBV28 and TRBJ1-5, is DVKVTQSSRYLVKRTGEKVFLECVQDMDHENMFWYRQDPGLGLRLIYFSYDVKMKEKGDIPEGYSVSREKKERFSLILESASTNQTSMYLCASRGTGVSNQPQHFGDGTRLSIL.

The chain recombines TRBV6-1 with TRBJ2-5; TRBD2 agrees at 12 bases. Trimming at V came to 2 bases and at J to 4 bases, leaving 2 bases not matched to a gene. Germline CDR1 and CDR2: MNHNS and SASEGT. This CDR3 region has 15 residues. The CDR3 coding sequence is TGTGCCAGCAGTGAACTAGCGGGGGGGCCAGAGACCCAGTACTTC. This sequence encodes CASSELAGGPETQYF.

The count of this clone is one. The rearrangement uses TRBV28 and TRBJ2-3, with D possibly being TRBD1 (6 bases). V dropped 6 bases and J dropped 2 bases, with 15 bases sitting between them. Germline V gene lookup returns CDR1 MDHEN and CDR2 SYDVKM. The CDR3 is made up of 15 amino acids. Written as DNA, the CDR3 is TGTGCCAGCAGCACCGGGACAAGACTCACAGATACGCAGTATTTT. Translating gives CASSTGTRLTDTQYF.